This passage covers 4 T cell receptor beta chains from one sample sequenced in a study of CD8 T cells in ankylosing spondylitis. These receptors lack a known antigen. Study-wide results and caveats: Blood of patients with ankylosing spondylitis appeared to be characterized by a TCR beta motif of eight highly homologous variants.

A single record per CDR3 protein comes from TCRdb applying MiXCR to the 5' RACE reads. The sample holds over 450,000 distinct CDR3 sequences, roughly 12% seen once. The sample was blood, either unsorted or a sorted T cell fraction (not recorded which). The source is a male donor with ankylosing spondylitis.

This clonotype was picked up a small number of times. This chain connects TRBV12-3 or TRBV12-4 to TRBJ2-4; a weak D match, TRBD1 (6 bases). The CDR3 consists of 14 residues. Trimming took 7 bases from V and 7 from J, leaving 17 bases between them. CDR3 sequence: CASTLEGDANIQYF. In DNA form, the CDR3 reads TGTGCCAGCACCCTAGAGGGGGATGCGAACATTCAGTACTTC.

This clonotype was detected many times. The V call is TRBV4-2, the J call TRBJ1-2; D is ambiguous. The germline V gene has CDR1 LGHNA and CDR2 YNFKEQ. Trimming left V 1 base short and J 6 bases short, with 3 bases between. CDR3 length equals 11 residues. The CDR3 reads CASSQGNGYTF. The CDR3 nucleotides read TGTGCCAGCAGCCAAGGAAATGGCTACACCTTC.

The chain uses TRBV5-6 and TRBJ2-1, with D tentatively TRBD1 (5 bases). CDR3 length: 15 amino acids. Germline lookup yields CDR1 SGHDT and CDR2 YYEEEE. V was trimmed by 3 bases and J by 7 bases, leaving 17 bases between them. The CDR3 DNA sequence: TGTGCCAGCAGCTCCTTCCAGGGCCTTGGGAATGAGCAGTTCTTC. This encodes CASSSFQGLGNEQFF.

In this sample, this clonotype turned up many times. This chain links TRBV5-1 with TRBJ2-1, with 8 positions matching TRBD1. The CDR3 is 16 residues long. Germline V CDR1 and CDR2: SGHRS, YFSETQ. V trimming: 4 bases; J trimming: 4 bases; junction bases outside the gene matches: 10. CDR3 DNA: TGCGCCAGCAGCGGAATGACTCAGGGGGCTTACAATGAGCAGTTCTTC. It encodes CASSGMTQGAYNEQFF. Using reference TRBV5-1 and TRBJ2-1 for the parts outside the CDR3, the full variable domain is KAGVTQTPRYLIKTRGQQVTLSCSPISGHRSVSWYQQTPGQGLQFLFEYFSETQRNKGNFPGRFSGRQFSNSRSEMNVSTLELGDSALYLCASSGMTQGAYNEQFFGPGTRLTVL.